The present T cell receptor (beta chain) was sequenced within a study of blood T cell repertoires in COVID-19 (dated by TCRdb to about 2020). Study-wide context: Samples from collaborators originated in the United States, Italy and Spain and spanned both the acute and convalescent phases of COVID-19. The repertoires were released in a freely available public database intended as a resource for research on the immune response to SARS-CoV-2. The samples were drawn from the first 160 participants of the ongoing ImmuneRACE study and from over a thousand subjects provided by 6 global collaborators. The prospective study material was composed of cDNA or gDNA derived from T cells, B-cell-depleted T cells, or PBMCs. Where HLA class I and class II types were available, the types were taken from metadata supplied by the sample provider, not from assay-based typing. Nearly every sample came with metadata listing a de-identified subject ID, COVID-19 status, age in years and sex. Deeply sampled blood TCRbeta repertoires from subjects exposed to, actively infected with, or recovered from COVID-19 were included in the dataset.

Samples from volunteer blood donors who had recovered from COVID-19 were contributed by a second Seattle source. Each collaborating institution followed its own protocols to collect whole blood in K2EDTA tubes. For TCRbeta analysis, collaborator samples were shipped as frozen whole blood, as isolated PBMCs, or as DNA extracted from either sample type. Study-wide conclusions, independent of this receptor: Clinical and demographic metadata were provided uncurated, with the amount varying by source and participant.

This clone was found a few times. No cognate antigen has been identified for it. Base qualities are missing; no much larger clone stands one base away. TCRbeta CDR3 regions were amplified from genomic DNA by means of the immunoSEQ Assay, a bias-controlled multiplex PCR. In the source study's methods: The number of nucleated cells in each sample was estimated from the amplification of reference gene primers within the assay. To quantify the absolute abundance of each unique TCRbeta CDR3 rearrangement, sequence reads were collapsed and filtered. For each sample, productive Simpson clonality was calculated as the square root of Simpson's diversity index over productive rearrangements. TCRdb took this table from immuneACCESS and kept in-frame rearrangements with V and J called. Such tables lack part of the clones; where checked against another copy, unresolved V genes explain under half of the gap, and the rest is unexplained. V and J calls plus clone size are reproduced from that table; the DNA served to infer D and trimming. The sample table records approximately 130,000 clones; approximately 84% of these occur just once. The ten largest account for about 16% of the sample.

What was sequenced was peripheral blood. This receptor was identified in a woman aged 50 to 60 who had recovered from COVID-19.

The CDR3 is CASSFLRGDNYGYTF. The DNA sequence follows: TGTGCCAGCAGTTTTTTACGGGGAGACAACTATGGCTACACCTTC. The sequence joins TRBV28 to TRBJ1-2, with an unclear D gene assignment. V loses 3 bases of germline sequence and J loses 2 bases, and the interval between the two ends is 13 bases. CDR1 MDHEN and CDR2 SYDVKM were looked up in the germline V gene. The CDR3 starts with the cysteine, ends with the phenylalanine, and has 15 residues. The retained sequence is limited to the CDR3, 45 bases, with the frame set at the first base.